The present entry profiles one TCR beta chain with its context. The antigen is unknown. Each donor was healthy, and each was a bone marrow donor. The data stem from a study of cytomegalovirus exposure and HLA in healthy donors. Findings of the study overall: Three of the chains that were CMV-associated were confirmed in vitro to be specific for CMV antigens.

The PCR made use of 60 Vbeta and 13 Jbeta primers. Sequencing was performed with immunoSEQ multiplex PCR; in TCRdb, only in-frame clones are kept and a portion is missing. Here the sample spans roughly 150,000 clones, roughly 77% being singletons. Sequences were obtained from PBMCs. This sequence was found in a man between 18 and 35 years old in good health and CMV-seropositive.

CDR3 nucleotide sequence: TGTGCCAGTAGTAGAACGGGACAGGGTGAAGGTGGCTACACCTTC. Its translation is CASSRTGQGEGGYTF. J is TRBJ1-2 and V is TRBV19; 9 bases match TRBD1. V was pared by 4 bases and J by 7 bases, with 10 bases of the junction left unmatched. CDR1 LNHDA and CDR2 SQIVND come from the germline V gene (reference sequence). The CDR3 is 15 residues long.